Following are 28 T cell receptor beta chains from one sample sequenced in a study of blood T cell repertoires in COVID-19. The table came from immunoSEQ multiplex PCR; TCRdb's copy has only in-frame clones and leaves some out. The data hold roughly 150,000 clones, with 65% to 85% observed a single time. Sequenced sample: PBMCs or T cells enriched from blood (not recorded which). These receptors all stem from a man between 65 and 85 years old who had been exposed to COVID-19.

V usage is TRBV7-2 and J usage is TRBJ1-1; 8 bases fit TRBD1. The CDR3 loop spans 14 amino acids. V was clipped by 5 bases and J by 3 bases; unmatched bases: 5. Germline V gives CDR1 SGHTA, CDR2 FQGNSA. The CDR3 DNA sequence: TGTGCCAGCAGCCAGACAGGGGTGGACACTGAAGCTTTCTTT. Its protein product is CASSQTGVDTEAFF.

The chain recombines TRBV18 with TRBJ1-1, with 10 nucleotides matching TRBD1. The germline gives CDR1 KGHSH, CDR2 LQKENI. Trimming at V came to 1 base and at J to 10 bases, leaving 15 bases not matched to a gene. CDR3 length: 17 amino acids. CDR3 amino acids: CASSPLGTGDDSGRAFF. The CDR3 DNA reads TGTGCCAGCTCACCACTAGGGACAGGGGACGATTCAGGGCGAGCTTTCTTT.

The sample holds a few counts of this clone. This sequence joins TRBV11-2 and TRBJ2-2; D unclear. The length of the CDR3 is 13 residues. The germline V gene has CDR1 SGHAT and CDR2 FQNNGV. Trimming removed 5 bases at V and 4 bases at J, with 8 bases between. The CDR3 spells CASSQIVTGELFF. CDR3 nucleotide sequence: TGTGCCAGCAGCCAGATTGTCACCGGGGAGCTGTTTTTT.

The chain couples TRBV5-1 to TRBJ2-7; 11 bases fit TRBD2. Germline V gene sequence: CDR1 SGHRS, CDR2 YFSETQ. Trimming took 0 bases from V and 6 from J; bases not matched to a gene: 8. The CDR3 is 16 residues long. CDR3 amino acids: CASSLAQLAGVSEQYF. As DNA, the CDR3 is TGCGCCAGCAGCTTGGCCCAACTAGCGGGAGTCAGCGAGCAGTACTTC.

This chain uses TRBV7-2 with TRBJ1-1, with D possibly TRBD1 on 5 matching bases. Trimming removed 1 base from V and 11 bases from J, with 14 bases in between. CDR1 is SGHTA, CDR2 FQGNSA, per germline. The CDR3 is 13 residues long. The CDR3 here is CASSLEGSRDAFF. The CDR3 DNA reads TGTGCCAGCAGCTTAGAGGGGTCAAGGGATGCTTTCTTT. The entire variable domain, with the rest obtained from reference TRBV7-2 and TRBJ1-1, is as follows: GAGVSQSPSNKVTEKGKDVELRCDPISGHTALYWYRQSLGQGLEFLIYFQGNSAPDKSGLPSDRFSAERTGGSVSTLTIQRTQQEDSAVYLCASSLEGSRDAFFGQGTRLTVV.

This sequence joins TRBV18 and TRBJ1-3; 9 positions agree with TRBD1. The J segment lost 2 bases and the V segment lost 2 bases, leaving 7 bases of the junction unmatched. Germline V lookup: CDR1 KGHSH, CDR2 LQKENI. The CDR3 runs 17 residues. Written as DNA, the CDR3 is TGTGCCAGCTCACCATCGGGACAGGGTTGGCCTGGAAACACCATATATTTT. It encodes CASSPSGQGWPGNTIYF.

This chain links TRBV29-1 with TRBJ1-1; the D is unclear. Trimming removed 7 bases at V and 0 bases at J, with 12 bases between. Per germline, CDR1 SQVTM and CDR2 ANQGSEA. The length of the CDR3 is 13 residues. Here the CDR3 reads CSASPVLNTEAFF. The CDR3 DNA is TGCAGCGCTTCCCCAGTGCTGAACACTGAAGCTTTCTTT.

The V call is TRBV7-3, the J call TRBJ2-1, with 8 bases identical to TRBD2. Germline V gene data show CDR1 as SGHTA and CDR2 as FQGTGA. CDR3 length: 16 amino acids. V was clipped by 5 bases and J by 7 bases; unmatched bases: 13. CDR3 amino acids: CASSQIALAGENEQFF. The CDR3 DNA reads TGTGCCAGCAGCCAAATTGCGCTAGCGGGTGAGAATGAGCAGTTCTTC. The full variable domain, rest sourced from reference TRBV7-3 and TRBJ2-1, is GAGVSQTPSNKVTEKGKYVELRCDPISGHTALYWYRQSLGQGPEFLIYFQGTGAADDSGLPNDRFFAVRPEGSVSTLKIQRTERGDSAVYLCASSQIALAGENEQFFGPGTRLTVL.

The V call is TRBV27, the J call TRBJ2-7, with D possibly TRBD1 on 5 matching bases. Germline CDR1 is MNHEY and CDR2 is SMNVEV (reference sequence). Trimming pared 2 bases from V and 7 bases from J, leaving 9 bases between. The length of the CDR3 is 12 residues. The CDR3 protein is CASSLIQGEQYF. CDR3 in DNA: TGTGCCAGCAGTTTAATTCAGGGTGAGCAGTACTTC.

The genes are TRBV10-1 and TRBJ1-2; D is ambiguous. Germline V gives CDR1 WNHNN, CDR2 SYGVQD (reference sequence). Between the trimmed V and J ends, which lost 0 bases and 3 bases, there was a span of 11 bases. The CDR3 runs to 15 residues. CDR3 coding DNA: TGCGCCAGCAGTGAGTCGAGGGAGCTCGACTATGGCTACACCTTC. This translates into CASSESRELDYGYTF.

DNA for the CDR3: TGTGCCAGCACCCCGAGGGACCAAGAGACCCAGTACTTC. Protein product: CASTPRDQETQYF. This chain links TRBV7-2 with TRBJ2-5; perhaps TRBD2 as D (5 bases). CDR3 size: 13 residues. With 7 bases removed from V and 0 bases from J, the gap between germline ends came to 9 bases. Germline CDR1 reads SGHTA; CDR2 reads FQGNSA.

The genes are TRBV28 and TRBJ2-3, with D tentatively TRBD1 (5 bases). V was cut by 7 bases and J by 4 bases, with 15 bases left in between. The CDR3 sequence is 14 residues long. Germline V lookup: CDR1 MDHEN, CDR2 SYDVKM. CDR3 amino acids: CASNSRVRSDTQYF. The CDR3 nucleotides read TGTGCCAGCAACTCCAGGGTGAGGTCAGATACGCAGTATTTT.

The chain recombines TRBV15 with TRBJ2-3; TRBD1 matches at 7 bases. Losses at the gene ends were 0 bases for V and 1 base for J; bases not matched to a gene: 13. This CDR3 has 19 amino acids. Looked up from germline, CDR1 is LNHNV and CDR2 is YYDKDF (reference sequence). In DNA, the CDR3 is TGTGCCACCAGCAGAGATTCTGGCGCCGGGACAGCAGGCACAGATACGCAGTATTTT. Residues: CATSRDSGAGTAGTDTQYF.

The rearrangement links TRBV28 to TRBJ2-7; D not resolved. V lost 3 bases and J lost 0, with 3 bases in between. The CDR3 sequence is 12 residues long. The germline V gene encodes CDR1 MDHEN and CDR2 SYDVKM. CDR3 in DNA: TGTGCCAGCAGTTTGAGCTCCTACGAGCAGTACTTC. This gives the protein CASSLSSYEQYF.

This rearrangement joins TRBV5-1 to TRBJ1-3; D unresolved. Trimming took 0 bases from V and 2 from J, leaving 18 bases between them. This CDR3 contains 18 residues. CDR1 and CDR2 from the germline V gene are SGHRS and YFSETQ. The CDR3 protein is CASSLVGSLQRAGNTIYF. DNA of the CDR3: TGCGCCAGCAGCTTGGTGGGCAGCCTTCAAAGAGCTGGAAACACCATATATTTT.

For this clone: The sample contains more than one DNA sequence encoding this CDR3. J is TRBJ1-1 and V is TRBV9; 8 positions match TRBD1. Trimming at V came to 4 bases and at J to 2 bases, leaving 4 bases not matched to a gene. The germline V gene encodes CDR1 SGDLS and CDR2 YYNGEE. This CDR3 is 14 amino acids long. The CDR3 loop is CASSRGTGNTEAFF. CDR3 DNA sequence: TGTGCCAGCAGCCGGGGGACAGGTAACACTGAAGCTTTCTTT.

The chain carries TRBV4-3 and TRBJ1-2; the D is unclear. The CDR3 is made up of 15 amino acids. Germline V lookup: CDR1 LGHNA, CDR2 YSLEER. Between the trimmed V and J ends, which lost 0 bases and 5 bases, there was a span of 13 bases. The CDR3 loop is CASSQDRGSFYGYTF. In DNA form, the CDR3 reads TGCGCCAGCAGCCAAGATCGAGGCAGTTTTTATGGCTACACCTTC.

The chain links TRBV19 to TRBJ2-5; no firm D call. Germline V gene data show CDR1 as LNHDA and CDR2 as SQIVND (reference sequence). Trimming cost V 1 base and J 7 bases, with 13 bases left between them. This CDR3 contains 14 residues. Here the CDR3 reads CASSIVGSGGTQYF. CDR3 DNA: TGTGCCAGTAGTATAGTTGGTAGTGGCGGGACCCAGTACTTC.

This rearrangement joins TRBV24-1 to TRBJ2-1; 7 bases align to TRBD2. The CDR3 length is 16 residues. Germline values: CDR1 KGHDR, CDR2 SFDVKD. V trimming: 1 base; J trimming: 6 bases; junction bases outside the gene matches: 8. CDR3 loop: CATSDFGGGRGNEQFF. In DNA form, the CDR3 reads TGTGCCACCAGTGATTTTGGGGGGGGAAGGGGCAATGAGCAGTTCTTC.

V is TRBV28 and J is TRBJ2-7; 10 bases fit TRBD2. Germline trimming cut 11 bases from V and 3 bases from J; bases unmatched to any gene: 10. The CDR3 sequence is 14 residues long. The V gene's germline CDR1 is MDHEN and CDR2 SYDVKM. For the CDR3, the DNA is TGTGCCGTCTCAAGAGCGGGGGGGCTCTACGAGCAGTACTTC. Translation: CAVSRAGGLYEQYF.

The V and J genes are TRBV5-8 and TRBJ1-4; 8 nucleotides align to TRBD1. The germline CDR1 and CDR2 sequences are SGHTS and YDEGEE. V was clipped by 5 bases and J by 9 bases; unmatched bases: 24. CDR3 length equals 19 residues. CDR3 DNA sequence: TGTGCCAGCAGGTCCGATAGGTGGTCGGGGCCAGGGGGCAATCAAAAACTGTTTTTT. Its protein is CASRSDRWSGPGGNQKLFF.

This chain uses TRBV28 with TRBJ1-1; tentative D call: TRBD1 (5 bases). CDR3 size: 14 residues. Trimming pared 4 bases from V and 8 bases from J, leaving 17 bases between. Germline V gene sequence: CDR1 MDHEN, CDR2 SYDVKM. The CDR3: CASSSLGIGGEAFF. In DNA, the CDR3 is TGTGCCAGCAGTTCACTGGGGATTGGGGGGGAAGCTTTCTTT.

The CDR3 loop is CASSSHYEQYF. CDR3 DNA: TGTGCCAGTAGTTCCCACTACGAGCAGTACTTC. The chain links TRBV19 to TRBJ2-7; D gene ambiguous. Germline loops: CDR1 LNHDA, CDR2 SQIVND (reference sequence). The CDR3 loop spans 11 amino acids. V lost 5 bases and J 3 bases, leaving 5 bases between the germline ends. The complete variable domain, with remaining parts taken from reference TRBV19 and TRBJ2-7, reads DGGITQSPKYLFRKEGQNVTLSCEQNLNHDAMYWYRQDPGQGLRLIYYSQIVNDFQKGDIAEGYSVSREKKESFPLTVTSAQKNPTAFYLCASSSHYEQYFGPGTRLTVT.

The V call is TRBV28, the J call TRBJ2-7, with TRBD2 as a possible D gene (6 bases). There are 13 residues in the CDR3. V was trimmed by 7 bases and J by 1 base, leaving 11 bases between them. Germline loops: CDR1 MDHEN, CDR2 SYDVKM. This chain's CDR3 is CASISGTSYEQYF. CDR3 nucleotide sequence: TGTGCCAGCATCTCGGGGACTTCCTACGAGCAGTACTTC.

Comments on this clone: A read error may produce the germline difference seen at one junction end. This chain joins TRBV7-2 and TRBJ2-1; 8 bases line up with TRBD2. Germline assignment: CDR1 SGHTA and CDR2 FQGNSA. This CDR3 is 12 amino acids long. In DNA, the CDR3 is TGTGCCAGCAGCCGTGGTGGGGGACTAGATGTCTTC. Amino acids: CASSRGGGLDVF.

The genes are TRBV7-9 and TRBJ2-7, with 10 bases aligning to TRBD2. V lost 1 base and J lost 0; bases outside the gene matches: 3. The germline V gene encodes CDR1 SEHNR and CDR2 FQNEAQ (reference sequence). The CDR3 is 16 residues long. CDR3 coding DNA: TGTGCCAGCAGCTTAGGAGCGGGAGGGAGCTCCTACGAGCAGTACTTC. Its protein is CASSLGAGGSSYEQYF. Variable domain in full (rest from reference TRBV7-9 and TRBJ2-7): DTGVSQNPRHKITKRGQNVTFRCDPISEHNRLYWYRQTLGQGPEFLTYFQNEAQLEKSRLLSDRFSAERPKGSFSTLEIQRTEQGDSAMYLCASSLGAGGSSYEQYFGPGTRLTVT.

The chain links TRBV2 to TRBJ1-5; 7 nucleotides align to TRBD1. The V and J ends lost 6 bases and 4 bases, in that order; junction bases with no gene match: 12. Germline V lookup: CDR1 SNHLY, CDR2 FYNNEI. This CDR3 is built from 16 residues. This CDR3 reads CASRKQRQGANQPQHF. The CDR3 DNA is TGTGCCAGCAGGAAGCAAAGACAGGGTGCAAATCAGCCCCAGCATTTT.

The V call is TRBV5-1, the J call TRBJ2-5; D may be TRBD2 (5 bases). CDR3 length: 13 residues. V lost 5 bases and J lost 5, with 13 bases in between. Per germline, CDR1 SGHRS and CDR2 YFSETQ. In DNA, the CDR3 is TGCGCCAGCAGTGGCCCCGGGAAGGAGACCCAGTACTTC. Protein sequence: CASSGPGKETQYF.